This T cell receptor (beta chain) derives from a study of CD8 T cells in ankylosing spondylitis. V was clipped by 4 bases and J by 0 bases, with 16 bases between them. The CDR3 is 15 residues long. Germline assignment: CDR1 DFQATT and CDR2 SNEGSKA (reference sequence). Quantitative 5'-RACE with molecular barcodes was used to make the TCR beta libraries. A single record per CDR3 protein comes from TCRdb applying MiXCR to the 5' RACE reads. The table includes approximately 520,000 distinct CDR3 sequences, roughly 5.2% detected once. This clonotype was observed many times. Its antigen remains unidentified. Whole-study findings and limits: Disease-associated clonotypes exhibited CD8+ identity and were relatively infrequent in peripheral blood. Characteristic of ankylosing spondylitis blood, it appeared, was a TCR beta motif comprising roughly eight highly homologous variants. Reported data indicate significant enrichment of disease-linked clones within matched ankylosing spondylitis synovial fluid.

Sequenced: blood, either unsorted or a sorted T cell fraction (not recorded which). The sequence came from a male donor with ankylosing spondylitis. V gene TRBV20-1 combines with J gene TRBJ2-7; tentatively, D is TRBD2 (6 bases). The CDR3 DNA sequence: TGCAGTGCTACCCGGGGGACTGGTAGCTCCTACGAGCAGTACTTC. It yields the protein CSATRGTGSSYEQYF.